This TCR beta chain derives from a study of blood T cell repertoires in COVID-19. Study-level background: Collection of acute and convalescent COVID-19 samples took place in the United States, Italy and Spain. PBMCs, B-cell-depleted T cells, or T cells were the source of the cDNA or gDNA that made up the material.

V gave up 5 bases and J gave up 2 bases; unmatched junction bases: 12. Germline CDR1 reads SNHLY; CDR2 reads FYNNEI. This CDR3 is 17 amino acids long. Per the authors' pipeline: Amplification from reference gene primers served as the basis for estimated nucleated cell counts. TCRdb's copy holds only in-frame clones and misses some; the assay was immunoSEQ multiplex PCR. V and J calls and clone size come straight from that table; D and trimming were deduced from the DNA. The sample holds tens of thousands of clones, over 75% seen once. This chain joins TRBV2 and TRBJ1-5; 7 nucleotides agree with TRBD1. The material sequenced was peripheral blood. This TCR came from a man in his 70s with active or convalescent COVID-19. CDR3 coding DNA: TGTGCCAGCAGTACCACCCCAGGGGGATACGGCAATCAGCCCCAGCATTTT. It encodes CASSTTPGGYGNQPQHF.